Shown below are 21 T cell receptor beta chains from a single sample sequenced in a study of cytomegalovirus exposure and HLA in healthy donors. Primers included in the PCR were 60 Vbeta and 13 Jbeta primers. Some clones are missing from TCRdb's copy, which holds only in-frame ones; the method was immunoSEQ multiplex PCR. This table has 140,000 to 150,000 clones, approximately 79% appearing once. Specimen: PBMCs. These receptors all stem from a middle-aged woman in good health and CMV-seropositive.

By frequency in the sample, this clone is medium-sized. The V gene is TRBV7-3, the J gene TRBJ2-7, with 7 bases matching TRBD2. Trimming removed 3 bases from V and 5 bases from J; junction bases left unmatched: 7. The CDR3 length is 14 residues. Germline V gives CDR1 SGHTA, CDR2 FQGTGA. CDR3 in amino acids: CASSFGGGSNEQYF. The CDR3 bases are TGTGCCAGCAGCTTCGGCGGGGGTAGCAACGAGCAGTACTTC.

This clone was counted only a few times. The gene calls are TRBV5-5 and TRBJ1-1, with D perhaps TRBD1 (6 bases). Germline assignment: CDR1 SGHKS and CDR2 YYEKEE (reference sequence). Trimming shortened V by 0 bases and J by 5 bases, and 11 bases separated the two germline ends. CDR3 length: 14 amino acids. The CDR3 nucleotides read TGTGCCAGCAGCTTGGTACCCCAGGGGACTGAAGCTTTCTTT. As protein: CASSLVPQGTEAFF.

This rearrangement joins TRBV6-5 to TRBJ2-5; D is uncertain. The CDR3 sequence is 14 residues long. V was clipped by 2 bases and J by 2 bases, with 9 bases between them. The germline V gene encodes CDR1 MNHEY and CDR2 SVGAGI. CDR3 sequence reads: CASSYLEQQETQYF. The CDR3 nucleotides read TGTGCCAGCAGTTACCTGGAGCAGCAAGAGACCCAGTACTTC.

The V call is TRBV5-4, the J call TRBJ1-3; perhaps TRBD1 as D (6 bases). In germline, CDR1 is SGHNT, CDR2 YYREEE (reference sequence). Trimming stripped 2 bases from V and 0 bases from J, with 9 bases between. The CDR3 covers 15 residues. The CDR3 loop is CASSFRGPSGNTIYF. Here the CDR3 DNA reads TGTGCCAGCAGCTTCAGGGGTCCCTCTGGAAACACCATATATTTT.

The CDR3 reads CASSFGVGEKLFF. As DNA, the CDR3 is TGCGCCAGCAGCTTCGGAGTAGGTGAAAAACTGTTTTTT. The rearrangement joins TRBV5-1 to TRBJ1-4; no firm D call. The germline V gene encodes CDR1 SGHRS and CDR2 YFSETQ. The V gene lost 2 bases and the J gene lost 7 bases, with 9 bases spanning the gap. The CDR3 totals 13 residues.

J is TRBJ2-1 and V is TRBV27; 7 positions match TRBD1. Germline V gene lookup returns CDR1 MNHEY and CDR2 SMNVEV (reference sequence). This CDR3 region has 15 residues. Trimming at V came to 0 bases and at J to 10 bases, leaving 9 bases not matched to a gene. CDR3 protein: CASSLSAPTGREQFF. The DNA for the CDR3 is TGTGCCAGCAGTTTATCGGCCCCGACAGGGCGGGAGCAGTTCTTC.

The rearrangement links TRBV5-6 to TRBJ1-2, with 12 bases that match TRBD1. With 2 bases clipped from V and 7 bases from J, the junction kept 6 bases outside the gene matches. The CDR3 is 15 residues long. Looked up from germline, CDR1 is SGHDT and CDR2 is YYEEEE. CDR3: CASSLWDRGLTGYTF. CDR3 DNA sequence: TGTGCCAGCAGCTTATGGGACAGGGGGCTTACTGGCTACACCTTC.

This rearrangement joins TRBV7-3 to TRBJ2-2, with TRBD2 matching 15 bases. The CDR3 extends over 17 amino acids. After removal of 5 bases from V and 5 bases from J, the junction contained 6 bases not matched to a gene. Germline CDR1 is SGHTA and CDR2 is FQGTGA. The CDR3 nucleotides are TGTGCCAGCAGCAGAGGACTAGCGGGGGGGCTTACCGGGGAGCTGTTTTTT. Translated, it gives CASSRGLAGGLTGELFF.

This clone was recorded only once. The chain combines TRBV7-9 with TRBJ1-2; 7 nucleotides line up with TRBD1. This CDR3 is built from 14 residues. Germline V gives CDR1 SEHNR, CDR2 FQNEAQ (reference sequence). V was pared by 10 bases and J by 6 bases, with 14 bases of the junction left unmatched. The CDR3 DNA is TGTGCCATAACAGGGGTCTCATCTCCAAATGGCTACACCTTC. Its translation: CAITGVSSPNGYTF.

The CDR3 region is CASSGSGLALDTQYF. The CDR3 DNA reads as TGTGCCAGCAGCGGCTCCGGACTAGCGTTGGATACGCAGTATTTT. V usage is TRBV9 and J usage is TRBJ2-3; 9 bases are shared with TRBD2. The V segment lost 3 bases and the J segment 6 bases; nucleotides outside the gene matches: 8. This CDR3 is built from 15 residues. Germline V lookup: CDR1 SGDLS, CDR2 YYNGEE.

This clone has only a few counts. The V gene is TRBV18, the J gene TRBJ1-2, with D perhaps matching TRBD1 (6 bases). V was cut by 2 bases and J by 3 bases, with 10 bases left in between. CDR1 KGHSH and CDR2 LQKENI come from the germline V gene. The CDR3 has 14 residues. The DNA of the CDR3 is TGTGCCAGCTCACCATCGGGACAATACTATGGCTACACCTTC. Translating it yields CASSPSGQYYGYTF.

DNA of the CDR3: TGCAGCGCCCGGGACAGACATAACTATGGCTACACCTTC. Residues: CSARDRHNYGYTF. V is TRBV29-1 and J is TRBJ1-2; 7 nucleotides align to TRBD1. The ends lost 7 bases at V and 1 base at J; junction bases unmatched: 6. The CDR3 has 13 residues. Per germline, CDR1 SQVTM and CDR2 ANQGSEA.

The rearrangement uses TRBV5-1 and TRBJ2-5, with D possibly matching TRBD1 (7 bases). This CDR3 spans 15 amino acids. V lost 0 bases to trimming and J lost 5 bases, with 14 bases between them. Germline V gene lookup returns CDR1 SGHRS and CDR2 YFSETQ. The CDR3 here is CASSLAQGGLETQYF. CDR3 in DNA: TGCGCCAGCAGCTTGGCCCAGGGGGGATTGGAGACCCAGTACTTC.

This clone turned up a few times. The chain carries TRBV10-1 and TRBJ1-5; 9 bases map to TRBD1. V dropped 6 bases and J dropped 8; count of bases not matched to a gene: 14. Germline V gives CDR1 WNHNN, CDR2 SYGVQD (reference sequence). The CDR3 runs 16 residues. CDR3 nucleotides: TGCGCCAGCAGAGAGACCGGGACAGGGACAAGGGAGCCCCAGCATTTT. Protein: CASRETGTGTREPQHF.

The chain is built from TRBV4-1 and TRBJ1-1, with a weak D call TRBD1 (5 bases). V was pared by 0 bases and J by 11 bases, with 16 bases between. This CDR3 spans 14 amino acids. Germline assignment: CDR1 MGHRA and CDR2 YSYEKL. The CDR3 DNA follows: TGCGCCAGCAGCCAAGATCTACGCCAGGGCCGGGCTTTCTTT. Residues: CASSQDLRQGRAFF.

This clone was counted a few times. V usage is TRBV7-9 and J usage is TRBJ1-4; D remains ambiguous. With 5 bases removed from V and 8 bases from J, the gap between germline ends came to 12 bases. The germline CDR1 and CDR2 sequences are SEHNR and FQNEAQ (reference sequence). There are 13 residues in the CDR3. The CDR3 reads CASSPKVEEKLFF. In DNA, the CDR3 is TGTGCCAGCAGCCCTAAGGTGGAGGAAAAACTGTTTTTT.

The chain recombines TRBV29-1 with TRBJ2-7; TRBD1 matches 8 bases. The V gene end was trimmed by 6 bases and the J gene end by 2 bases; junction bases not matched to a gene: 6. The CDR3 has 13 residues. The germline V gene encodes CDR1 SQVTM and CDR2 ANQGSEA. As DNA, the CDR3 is TGCAGCGTCCGACAGGGGAACCCCTACGAGCAGTACTTC. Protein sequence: CSVRQGNPYEQYF.

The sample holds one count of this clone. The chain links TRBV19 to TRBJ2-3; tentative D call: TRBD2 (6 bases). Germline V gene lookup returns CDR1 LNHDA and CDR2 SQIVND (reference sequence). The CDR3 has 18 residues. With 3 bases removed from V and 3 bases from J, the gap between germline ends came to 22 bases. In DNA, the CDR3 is TGTGCCAGTAGTATTAGGTCAACCGGGCCCGGGGGTACAGATACGCAGTATTTT. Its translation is CASSIRSTGPGGTDTQYF.

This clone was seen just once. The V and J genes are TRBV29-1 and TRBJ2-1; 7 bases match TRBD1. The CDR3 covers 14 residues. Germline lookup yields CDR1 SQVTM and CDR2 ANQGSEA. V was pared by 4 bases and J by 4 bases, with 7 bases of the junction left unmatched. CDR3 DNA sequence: TGCAGCGTTGGAGGGGGCGGCGGGTACAATGAGCAGTTCTTC. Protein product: CSVGGGGGYNEQFF.

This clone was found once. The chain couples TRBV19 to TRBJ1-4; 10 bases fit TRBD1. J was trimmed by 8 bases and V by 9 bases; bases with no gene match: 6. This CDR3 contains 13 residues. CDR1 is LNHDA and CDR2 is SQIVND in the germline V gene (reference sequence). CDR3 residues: CASGGQGNEKLFF. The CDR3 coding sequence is TGTGCCAGCGGGGGACAGGGGAACGAAAAACTGTTTTTT.

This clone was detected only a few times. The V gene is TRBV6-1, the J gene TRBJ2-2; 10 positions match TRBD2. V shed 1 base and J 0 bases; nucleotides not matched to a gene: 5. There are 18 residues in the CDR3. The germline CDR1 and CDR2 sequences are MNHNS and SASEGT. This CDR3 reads CASSEVTSGATNTGELFF. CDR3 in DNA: TGTGCCAGCAGTGAAGTTACTAGCGGGGCCACGAACACCGGGGAGCTGTTTTTT.